The 25 T cell receptor beta chains below come from one sample, sequenced in a study of blood T cell repertoires in COVID-19. Measured with immunoSEQ multiplex PCR; TCRdb has only the in-frame clones, and not every one. The table includes around 250,000 clones, around four fifths detected once. Sequencing was carried out using peripheral blood. The receptors derive from a man between 25 and 39 years old who had recovered from COVID-19.

The chain employs TRBV6-5 and TRBJ2-3; 7 bases are shared with TRBD1. Germline V lookup: CDR1 MNHEY, CDR2 SVGAGI. CDR3 length: 12 residues. The J segment lost 8 bases and the V segment lost 8 bases, leaving 7 bases of the junction unmatched. The CDR3 region is CASQSGQVTQYF. The DNA for the CDR3 is TGTGCCAGCCAGAGTGGACAGGTTACGCAGTATTTT.

The genes are TRBV2 and TRBJ2-3, with D maybe TRBD2 (6 bases). Germline V lookup: CDR1 SNHLY, CDR2 FYNNEI. The CDR3 has 14 residues. Trimming pared 6 bases from V and 7 bases from J, leaving 17 bases between. The CDR3 coding sequence is TGTGCCAGCAGGTCCGGGGGTGGGGGAAATACGCAGTATTTT. It specifies CASRSGGGGNTQYF.

The chain has TRBV7-3 and TRBJ2-1, with TRBD2 identical over 15 bases. Germline trimming cut 0 bases from V and 7 bases from J; bases unmatched to any gene: 4. CDR1 is SGHTA and CDR2 is FQGTGA in the germline V gene. The CDR3 consists of 17 residues. DNA for the CDR3: TGTGCCAGCAGCTTAACTGGACTAGCGGGGGGGCAAAATGAGCAGTTCTTC. The encoded protein is CASSLTGLAGGQNEQFF.

The V and J genes are TRBV7-3 and TRBJ2-3; D is possibly TRBD2 (5 bases). The CDR3 sequence is 11 residues long. Germline assignment: CDR1 SGHTA and CDR2 FQGTGA. V lost 6 bases and J 4 bases, leaving 5 bases between the germline ends. DNA for the CDR3: TGTGCCAGCAGGGAGGCAGATACGCAGTATTTT. It is translated as CASREADTQYF.

CDR3 in DNA: TGTGCCAGCAGTACCCGACTAGCGGGGGCCCCCCAGTACTTC. Amino acids: CASSTRLAGAPQYF. This chain links TRBV27 with TRBJ2-5, with 12 nucleotides matching TRBD2. Germline loops: CDR1 MNHEY, CDR2 SMNVEV (reference sequence). V gave up 5 bases and J gave up 9 bases; unmatched junction bases: 7. The CDR3 totals 14 residues.

The chain combines TRBV5-1 with TRBJ2-7; maybe TRBD2 (5 bases). CDR1 is SGHRS, CDR2 YFSETQ, per germline. The V and J ends lost 0 bases and 2 bases respectively, with 12 bases between them. The CDR3 is 15 residues long. The CDR3 DNA sequence: TGCGCCAGCAGCTTGGATGGGAGCTATGCCTACGAGCAGTACGTC. This translates into CASSLDGSYAYEQYV.

This clone was seen a few times. J is TRBJ2-3 and V is TRBV3-1 (or the pseudogene TRBV3-2); TRBD2 matches at 14 bases. The trim removed 4 bases at V and 3 bases at J, leaving 6 bases unmatched. The CDR3 sequence is 17 residues long. CDR1 is LGHDT, CDR2 YNNKEL, per germline (reference sequence). The CDR3 sequence is CASSRRLAGGPTDTQYF. For the CDR3, the DNA is TGTGCCAGCAGCCGAAGACTAGCGGGGGGGCCGACAGATACGCAGTATTTT.

The V call is TRBV5-8, the J call TRBJ2-3; 11 bases align to TRBD2. The CDR3 length is 15 residues. The J segment lost 3 bases and the V segment lost 6 bases, leaving 6 bases of the junction unmatched. Per the germline V gene, CDR1 is SGHTS and CDR2 is YDEGEE. The CDR3 spells CASTPGLAETDTQYF. CDR3 nucleotides: TGTGCCAGCACCCCGGGACTAGCGGAAACAGATACGCAGTATTTT. Using reference TRBV5-8 and TRBJ2-3 for the parts outside the CDR3, the full variable domain is EAGVTQSPTHLIKTRGQQATLRCSPISGHTSVYWYQQALGLGLQFLLWYDEGEERNRGNFPPRFSGRQFPNYSSELNVNALELEDSALYLCASTPGLAETDTQYFGPGTRLTVL.

This chain uses TRBV14 with TRBJ1-3, with a weak D call TRBD1 (5 bases). V gave up 5 bases and J gave up 0 bases, with 11 bases separating them. Per the germline V gene, CDR1 is SGHDN and CDR2 is FVKESK. This CDR3 comprises 15 residues. CDR3 protein: CASSKGLYSGNTIYF. The CDR3 DNA follows: TGTGCCAGCAGCAAGGGGCTGTACTCTGGAAACACCATATATTTT.

The chain employs TRBV6-1 and TRBJ2-3, with a possible D match to TRBD1 (6 bases). The germline CDR1 and CDR2 sequences are MNHNS and SASEGT. The germline V and J ends were trimmed by 2 bases and 1 base, with 10 bases remaining between them. The CDR3 contains 15 residues. Here the CDR3 DNA reads TGTGCCAGCAGTGAATTAGAGGGGGGCACAGATACGCAGTATTTT. It specifies CASSELEGGTDTQYF.

V and J are TRBV12-3 or TRBV12-4 and TRBJ1-1, with a possible D match to TRBD1 (6 bases). The V and J ends lost 2 bases and 11 bases respectively, with 15 bases between them. The CDR3 runs 13 residues. The CDR3 bases are TGTGCCAGCAGTTTACGGGCAGGGGATCAGGCTTTCTTT. Translated: CASSLRAGDQAFF.

This clone was recorded a few times. The chain joins TRBV12-3 or TRBV12-4 to TRBJ1-1; 9 bases fit TRBD1. The CDR3 has 13 amino acids. V shed 6 bases and J 7 bases; nucleotides not matched to a gene: 6. CDR3 sequence reads: CASRGTGIYEAFF. The DNA for the CDR3 is TGTGCCAGCAGGGGGACAGGGATATATGAAGCTTTCTTT.

The rearrangement joins TRBV7-8 to TRBJ1-6, with D maybe TRBD1 (6 bases). CDR1 and CDR2 from the germline V gene are SGHVS and FQNEAQ. The V and J ends lost 2 bases and 9 bases respectively, with 11 bases between them. CDR3 length equals 14 residues. The CDR3 is CASSLNRASSPLHF. The CDR3 nucleotides are TGTGCCAGCAGCTTAAACAGGGCTAGTTCACCCCTCCACTTT.

The genes are TRBV28 and TRBJ2-2; 7 bases are a match to TRBD1. Germline trimming cut 5 bases from V and 7 bases from J; bases unmatched to any gene: 10. CDR1 and CDR2 (germline): MDHEN, SYDVKM. The CDR3 contains 15 residues. In DNA, the CDR3 is TGTGCCAGCAGTGTACACAGGGGAAGCGGCGGGGAGCTGTTTTTT. It translates to CASSVHRGSGGELFF. Complete variable domain (other parts from reference TRBV28 and TRBJ2-2): DVKVTQSSRYLVKRTGEKVFLECVQDMDHENMFWYRQDPGLGLRLIYFSYDVKMKEKGDIPEGYSVSREKKERFSLILESASTNQTSMYLCASSVHRGSGGELFFGEGSRLTVL.

The chain recombines TRBV7-3 with TRBJ2-6; D is unresolved. Germline V lookup: CDR1 SGHTA, CDR2 FQGTGA. V lost 4 bases, J lost 0 bases, and 10 bases lay in between. The CDR3 has 16 residues. The CDR3 is CASSWATSSGANVLTF. CDR3 DNA sequence: TGTGCCAGCAGCTGGGCCACGAGCTCTGGGGCCAACGTCCTGACTTTC.

This clone was seen a few times. This chain links TRBV10-3 with TRBJ1-2, with D maybe TRBD1 (5 bases). V was clipped by 6 bases and J by 4 bases, with 9 bases between them. The CDR3 spans 12 residues. Germline assignment: CDR1 ENHRY and CDR2 SYGVKD. CDR3 protein: CAIRGQSYGYTF. Here the CDR3 DNA reads TGTGCCATCAGGGGGCAGAGCTATGGCTACACCTTC.

CDR3 nucleotide sequence: TGCGCCAGCAGCCAAATGAAGCGATCTGGAGAGACCCAGTACTTC. Translated, it gives CASSQMKRSGETQYF. This rearrangement joins TRBV4-1 to TRBJ2-5, with D unresolved. Trimming took 2 bases from V and 4 from J, leaving 14 bases between them. Germline CDR1 is MGHRA and CDR2 is YSYEKL. This CDR3 is 15 amino acids long.

This clone was observed once. The gene calls are TRBV4-1 and TRBJ1-5; D call uncertain. CDR3 length equals 15 residues. V dropped 4 bases and J dropped 0 bases, with 10 bases sitting between them. Germline V gene sequence: CDR1 MGHRA, CDR2 YSYEKL. The CDR3, as DNA: TGCGCCAGCAGCCCGGTGAGCTATAGCAATCAGCCCCAGCATTTT. This sequence encodes CASSPVSYSNQPQHF.

For the CDR3, the DNA is TGTGCCAGCAGCTTAGGGGTAGCGGAAGAGACCCAGTACTTC. Its protein product is CASSLGVAEETQYF. V is TRBV7-8 and J is TRBJ2-5; the D gene is possibly TRBD2 (6 bases). V dropped 1 base and J dropped 3 bases, with 9 bases sitting between them. Germline assignment: CDR1 SGHVS and CDR2 FQNEAQ. The CDR3 loop spans 14 amino acids.

The chain uses TRBV6-1 and TRBJ1-6, with D tentatively TRBD1 (5 bases). CDR1 and CDR2 (germline): MNHNS, SASEGT. The V gene lost 0 bases and the J gene lost 6 bases, with 12 bases spanning the gap. The CDR3 covers 16 residues. The CDR3 region has the DNA TGTGCCAGCAGTGAAGCGGGGACTGCACTTAATTCACCCCTCCACTTT. Encoded protein: CASSEAGTALNSPLHF.

V and J are TRBV5-1 and TRBJ1-3; D gene unclear. CDR1 and CDR2 (germline): SGHRS, YFSETQ. The CDR3 has 14 amino acids. Trimming stripped 2 bases from V and 2 bases from J, with 8 bases between. The CDR3 loop is CASSFEGTGNTIYF. The CDR3 DNA is TGCGCCAGCAGCTTTGAGGGCACTGGAAACACCATATATTTT.

The chain couples TRBV3-1 (or the pseudogene TRBV3-2) to TRBJ2-3; D not certain. CDR3 size: 15 residues. V dropped 1 base and J dropped 2 bases, with 10 bases sitting between them. CDR1 LGHDT and CDR2 YNNKEL come from the germline V gene (reference sequence). CDR3 nucleotides: TGTGCCAGCAGCCAAGGACTCGTTTCCACAGATACGCAGTATTTT. It codes for CASSQGLVSTDTQYF.

The chain is built from TRBV9 and TRBJ1-6; a possible D gene is TRBD1 (5 bases). Germline CDR1 SGDLS, CDR2 YYNGEE. This CDR3 has 14 residues. Trimming shortened V by 0 bases and J by 5 bases, and 6 bases separated the two germline ends. CDR3 loop: CASSVGQNNSPLHF. DNA for the CDR3: TGTGCCAGCAGCGTAGGACAGAATAATTCACCCCTCCACTTT.

The chain combines TRBV5-4 with TRBJ2-3; a possible D gene is TRBD2 (6 bases). CDR1 is SGHNT, CDR2 YYREEE, per germline (reference sequence). The V and J ends lost 2 bases and 4 bases respectively, with 14 bases between them. CDR3 size: 15 residues. The CDR3 loop is CASSLTSRAADTQYF. The CDR3 nucleotides are TGTGCCAGCAGCTTAACTAGCAGAGCGGCAGATACGCAGTATTTT.

The V and J genes are TRBV6-5 and TRBJ2-5; 8 nucleotides match TRBD1. J lost 2 bases, V lost 11 bases, and 10 bases had no gene match. CDR3 length equals 14 residues. Germline CDR1 is MNHEY and CDR2 is SVGAGI. The DNA of the CDR3 is TGTGCCGTCGCACGGACAGGGCTACAAGAGACCCAGTACTTC. Encoded protein: CAVARTGLQETQYF.